The present entry profiles one T cell receptor (beta chain) with its context. Its antigen is unidentified. The record originates from a study of Graves' ophthalmopathy and Graves' hyperthyroidism. In the study overall: Sampling took place at initial diagnosis, with peripheral blood obtained before any treatment. General observations from the study: Among thyroid clonotypes expanded above 0.001 frequency, most also appeared in blood.

Transcripts of RNA were the source for amplifying TCR beta CDR3 regions. Following a first-round RT-PCR that used HTBI primers, a second-round multiplex PCR was carried out. TCRdb passed the multiplex PCR reads through MiXCR, listing each CDR3 protein once. The sample lists about 700,000 distinct CDR3 sequences; about 41% were seen once. The CDR3 is 15 residues long. Germline V gives CDR1 LNHNV, CDR2 YYDKDF (reference sequence). V was pared by 5 bases and J by 5 bases, with 5 bases of the junction left unmatched. All donors with ophthalmopathy were recorded as having moderate-to-severe activity, CAS ≥3, NOSPECS ≥4 and a duration under 3 months. Orbital computed tomography and thyroid ultrasound, along with TRAb, serum thyroxine and clinical symptoms, underpinned diagnosis.

The rearrangement uses TRBV15 and TRBJ2-5; 13 positions match TRBD2. The sequenced material came from peripheral blood. This sequence was found in an adult man with Graves' ophthalmopathy. CDR3 sequence (DNA): TGTGCCACCAGCCCTCGGACTAGCGGGAGTGAGACCCAGTACTTC. Translated: CATSPRTSGSETQYF.